Here is one T cell receptor (beta chain) with its context. Method: immunoSEQ multiplex PCR; TCRdb's copy keeps in-frame clones and lacks some. Here the sample spans roughly 60,000 clones, about 90% being singletons. V dropped 6 bases and J dropped 8; count of bases not matched to a gene: 9. The CDR3 extends over 14 amino acids. Germline CDR1 reads MNHNS; CDR2 reads SASEGT. This entry comes from a study of OX40 agonist ivuxolimab in advanced cancers. About the research overall: Patients assigned to dose escalation were diagnosed with hepatocellular carcinoma, melanoma, renal cell or head and neck cancer.

Sequenced material: CD4+ or CD8+ T cells sorted from blood, taken in a trial of the OX40 agonist ivuxolimab. V and J are TRBV6-1 and TRBJ1-2, with 10 bases identical to TRBD1. The receptor comes from an adult with an advanced solid tumor such as melanoma, head and neck, liver or kidney cancer. The CDR3 sequence is CASRGQGSGYGYTF. CDR3 sequence (DNA): TGTGCCAGCAGGGGACAGGGGTCAGGGTACGGCTACACCTTC.